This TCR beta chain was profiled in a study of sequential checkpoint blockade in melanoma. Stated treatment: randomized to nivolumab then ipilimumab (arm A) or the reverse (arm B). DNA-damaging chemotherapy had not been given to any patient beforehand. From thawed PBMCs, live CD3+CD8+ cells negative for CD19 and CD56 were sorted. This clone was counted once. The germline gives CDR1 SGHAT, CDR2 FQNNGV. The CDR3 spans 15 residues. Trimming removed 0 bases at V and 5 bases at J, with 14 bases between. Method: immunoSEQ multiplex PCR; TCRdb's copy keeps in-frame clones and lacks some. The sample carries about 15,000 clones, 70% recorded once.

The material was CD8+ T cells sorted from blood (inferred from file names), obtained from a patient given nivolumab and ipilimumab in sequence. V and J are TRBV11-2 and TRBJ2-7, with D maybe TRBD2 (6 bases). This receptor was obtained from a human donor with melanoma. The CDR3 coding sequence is TGTGCCAGCAGCTTAGAGGGACTCCGGTCCGACGAGCAGTACTTC. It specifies CASSLEGLRSDEQYF.